Detailed here is one T cell receptor beta chain. The antigen remains unidentified. TCRB transcripts that were expressed got sequenced, as all of the isolated RNA had been reverse transcribed. The table came from immunoSEQ multiplex PCR; TCRdb's copy has only in-frame clones and leaves some out. The sample lists around 280,000 clones; about 15% were seen once. The entry originates in a study of beta chain features in type 1 diabetes. Whole-study results and caveats: Moderately but significantly shorter TCRB CDR3s were found in Type 1 diabetes patients in all four CD4+ subsets.

CD45RO/CCR7/CD25/CD127/CD95/CD27 sorting isolated CD4+ naive, central memory, regulatory and stem cell-like memory cells. Sequencing was carried out using naive CD4+ T cells from blood. The clonotype originates from a man between 18 and 29 years old with type 1 diabetes.

The CDR3 is CASSPMTGANEQFF. The CDR3 DNA follows: TGTGCCAGCAGTCCAATGACAGGGGCCAATGAGCAGTTCTTC. The chain links TRBV27 to TRBJ2-1, with 8 positions matching TRBD1. V was clipped by 5 bases and J by 6 bases; unmatched bases: 6. CDR1 is MNHEY and CDR2 is SMNVEV in the germline V gene (reference sequence). CDR3 length: 14 amino acids.